This TCR beta chain was captured by sequencing in a study of blood T cell repertoires in COVID-19. This clone was seen once. The length of the CDR3 is 14 residues. The junction had 11 bases not matched to a gene; V was cut back by 10 bases and J by 2 bases. Germline lookup yields CDR1 MNHEY and CDR2 SVGAGI. How the authors handled the data: How many nucleated cells were present was estimated from reference gene primer amplification. Some clones are missing from TCRdb's copy, which holds only in-frame ones; the method was immunoSEQ multiplex PCR. V and J calls plus clone size are reproduced from that table; the DNA served to infer D and trimming. The repertoire includes about 330,000 clones, 85% to 90% of them detected once, and around 9.3% sits in the top ten.

Source material: PBMCs or T cells enriched from blood (not recorded which). The clonotype comes from a woman aged 18 to 35 who had recovered from COVID-19. The chain has TRBV6-5 and TRBJ2-7; 7 bases align to TRBD1. In nucleotides, the CDR3 is TGTGCCATTTCGGGGACAGCTGACCCCTACGAGCAGTACTTC. This gives the protein CAISGTADPYEQYF.